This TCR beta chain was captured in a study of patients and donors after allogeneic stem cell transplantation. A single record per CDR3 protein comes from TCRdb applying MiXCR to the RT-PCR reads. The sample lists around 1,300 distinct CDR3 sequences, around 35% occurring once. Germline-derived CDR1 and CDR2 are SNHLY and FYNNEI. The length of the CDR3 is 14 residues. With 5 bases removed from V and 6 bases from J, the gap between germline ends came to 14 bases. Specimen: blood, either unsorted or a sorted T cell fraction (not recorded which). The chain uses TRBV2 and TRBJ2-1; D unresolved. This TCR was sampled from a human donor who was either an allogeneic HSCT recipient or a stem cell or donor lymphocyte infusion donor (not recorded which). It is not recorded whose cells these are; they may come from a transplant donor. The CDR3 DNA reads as TGTGCCAGCAGTCACTTAACCGGGTCCAATGAGCAGTTCTTC. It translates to CASSHLTGSNEQFF.